The clone carrying this T cell receptor beta chain was seen repeatedly, ten times or more. MiXCR, applied by TCRdb to the 5' RACE reads, yields one record per CDR3 protein. This table has roughly 1,500,000 distinct CDR3 sequences, less than 35% appearing once. The source of the sample is a study of identical twins. This CDR3 spans 13 amino acids. V was clipped by 10 bases and J by 6 bases, with 18 bases between them. Germline CDR1 KGHDR, CDR2 SFDVKD. Sequencing input: cord blood. The rearrangement uses TRBV24-1 and TRBJ2-7; the D gene could be TRBD1 or TRBD2 (5 bases each). The TCR sequence derives from a newborn girl in good health. The CDR3 loop is CATGPITSGEQYF. In DNA form, the CDR3 reads TGTGCCACGGGACCCATAACTTCTGGCGAGCAGTACTTC.